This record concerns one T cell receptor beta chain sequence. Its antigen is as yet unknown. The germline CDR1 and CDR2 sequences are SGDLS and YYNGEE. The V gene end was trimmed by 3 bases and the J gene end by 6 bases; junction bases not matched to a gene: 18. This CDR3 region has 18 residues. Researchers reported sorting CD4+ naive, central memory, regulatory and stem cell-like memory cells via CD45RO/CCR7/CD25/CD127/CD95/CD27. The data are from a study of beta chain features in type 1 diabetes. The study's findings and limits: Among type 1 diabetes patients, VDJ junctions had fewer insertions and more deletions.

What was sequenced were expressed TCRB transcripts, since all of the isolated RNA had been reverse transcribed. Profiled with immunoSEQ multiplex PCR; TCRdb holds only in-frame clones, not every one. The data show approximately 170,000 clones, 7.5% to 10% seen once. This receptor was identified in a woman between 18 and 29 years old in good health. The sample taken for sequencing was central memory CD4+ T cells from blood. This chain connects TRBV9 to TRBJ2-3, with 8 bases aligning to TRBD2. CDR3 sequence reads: CASSAGRGGKGVRDTQYF. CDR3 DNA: TGTGCCAGCAGCGCCGGGAGGGGCGGAAAGGGGGTAAGGGATACGCAGTATTTT.